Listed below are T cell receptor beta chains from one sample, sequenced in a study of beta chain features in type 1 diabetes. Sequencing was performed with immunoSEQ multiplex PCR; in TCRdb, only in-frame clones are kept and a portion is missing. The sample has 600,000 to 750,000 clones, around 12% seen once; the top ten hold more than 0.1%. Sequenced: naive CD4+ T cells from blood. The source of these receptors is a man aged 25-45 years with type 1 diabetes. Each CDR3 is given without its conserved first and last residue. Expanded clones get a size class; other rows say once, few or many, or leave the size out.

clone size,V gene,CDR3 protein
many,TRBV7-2,ASSSSGTDSYEQY
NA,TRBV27,ASSLSGGDEKLF
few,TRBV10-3,AISESGTGSEKLF
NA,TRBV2,ASKGREGQTEAF
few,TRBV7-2,ASSPEGTQPQH
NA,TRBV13,ASSPAYGGINEQF
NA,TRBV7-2,ASNPSVGDRQETQY
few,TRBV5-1,ASSAEYSTDTQY
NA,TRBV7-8,ASSLEQGSTEAF
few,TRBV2,ASSPRDYGIEQF
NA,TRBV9,ASSVGLAVFEQF
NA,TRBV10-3,AISLTAQETQY
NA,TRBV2,ASSDYRDQPQH
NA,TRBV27,AGDEGHHNQPQH
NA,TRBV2,ASSEAGHWRLF
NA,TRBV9,ASSRTDYSNQPQH
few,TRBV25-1,ASSESPGPGYGYT
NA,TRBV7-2,ASSHRSGGLYEQY
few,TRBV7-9,ASSSETGTNQPQH
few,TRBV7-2,ASSLGTSGGLNEQY
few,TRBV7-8,ASSFRSNYGYT
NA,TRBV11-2,ASSLNSYSNQPQH
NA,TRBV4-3,ASSQFMVRGSGYGYT
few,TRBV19,ASTAYRGTDTQY
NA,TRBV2,ASKPLVSGNTIY
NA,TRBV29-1,SVDTGRDYEQY
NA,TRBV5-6,ASSLVAVNEVGYT
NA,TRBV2,ASSSEGRANYGYT
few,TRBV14,ASSQQGNTGELF
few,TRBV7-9,ASSPDSTPYGYT
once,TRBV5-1,ASMGDNEQF
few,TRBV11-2,ASRIDRDTEAF
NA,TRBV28,ASTTSSSGVSGELF
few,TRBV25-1,ASSDTYNSPLH
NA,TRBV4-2,ASSQDGSGSNYGYT
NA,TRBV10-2,ASSLLLAMNTEAF
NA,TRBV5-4,ASSLDRHSGNTIY
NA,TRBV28,ASTPGRGGETQY
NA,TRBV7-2,ASSPQGDYGYT
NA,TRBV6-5,AARRTGNYGYT
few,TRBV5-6,ASSLDWRDRNTGQF
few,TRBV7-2,ASSLSAGEQF
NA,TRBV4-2,ASSQLRTTGVNTGELF
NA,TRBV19,ASSVLQGWGTEAF
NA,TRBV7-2,ASSLNAGDRTGELF
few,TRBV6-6,ASNRLAGEETQY
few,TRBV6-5,ASSYQGGSPLH
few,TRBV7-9,ASTWTGGLNGYT
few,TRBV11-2,ASSFGGRYEQY
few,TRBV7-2,ASSPIGGDRETQY
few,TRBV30,AWSQRLNTGELF
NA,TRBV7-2,ASSFDSKSYNEQF
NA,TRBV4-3,ASSQVGAGDNEKLF
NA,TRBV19,ASSRDRADEQY
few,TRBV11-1,ASSFSDLQGYGYT
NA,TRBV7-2,ASNGVGGEETQY
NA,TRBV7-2,ASSPQGLSYGYT